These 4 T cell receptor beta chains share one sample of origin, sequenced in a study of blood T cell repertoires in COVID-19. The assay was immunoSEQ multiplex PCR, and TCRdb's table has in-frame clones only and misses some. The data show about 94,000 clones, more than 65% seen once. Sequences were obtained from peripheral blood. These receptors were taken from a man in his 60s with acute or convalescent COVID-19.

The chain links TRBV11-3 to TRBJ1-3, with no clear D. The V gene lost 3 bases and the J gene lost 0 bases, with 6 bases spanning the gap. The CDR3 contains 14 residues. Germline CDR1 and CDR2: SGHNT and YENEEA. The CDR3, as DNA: TGTGCCAGCAGCTTGGCGGGCTCTGGAAACACCATATATTTT. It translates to CASSLAGSGNTIYF. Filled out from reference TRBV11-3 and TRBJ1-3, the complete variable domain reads EAGVVQSPRYKIIEKKQPVAFWCNPISGHNTLYWYLQNLGQGPELLIRYENEEAVDDSQLPKDRFSAERLKGVDSTLKIQPAELGDSAVYLCASSLAGSGNTIYFGEGSWLTVV.

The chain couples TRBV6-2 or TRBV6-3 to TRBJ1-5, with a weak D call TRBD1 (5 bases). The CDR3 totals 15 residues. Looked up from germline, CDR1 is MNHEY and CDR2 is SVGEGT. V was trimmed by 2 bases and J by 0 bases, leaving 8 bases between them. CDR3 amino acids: CASSYIRDSNQPQHF. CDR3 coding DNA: TGTGCCAGCAGTTACATCAGGGATAGCAATCAGCCCCAGCATTTT.

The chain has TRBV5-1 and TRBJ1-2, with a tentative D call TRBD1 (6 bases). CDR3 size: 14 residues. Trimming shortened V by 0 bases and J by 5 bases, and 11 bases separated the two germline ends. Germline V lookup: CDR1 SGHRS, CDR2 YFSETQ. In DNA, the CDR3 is TGCGCCAGCAGCTTGGCCCGGGACACATATGGCTACACCTTC. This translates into CASSLARDTYGYTF.

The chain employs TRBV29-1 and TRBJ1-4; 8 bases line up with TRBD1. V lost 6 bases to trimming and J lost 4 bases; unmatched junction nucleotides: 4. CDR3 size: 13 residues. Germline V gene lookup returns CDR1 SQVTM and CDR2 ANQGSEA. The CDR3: CSVGTGYNEKLFF. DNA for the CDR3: TGCAGCGTGGGGACAGGTTATAATGAAAAACTGTTTTTT. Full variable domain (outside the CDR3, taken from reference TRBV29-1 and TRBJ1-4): SAVISQKPSRDICQRGTSLTIQCQVDSQVTMMFWYRQQPGQSLTLIATANQGSEATYESGFVIDKFPISRPNLTFSTLTVSNMSPEDSSIYLCSVGTGYNEKLFFGSGTQLSVL.